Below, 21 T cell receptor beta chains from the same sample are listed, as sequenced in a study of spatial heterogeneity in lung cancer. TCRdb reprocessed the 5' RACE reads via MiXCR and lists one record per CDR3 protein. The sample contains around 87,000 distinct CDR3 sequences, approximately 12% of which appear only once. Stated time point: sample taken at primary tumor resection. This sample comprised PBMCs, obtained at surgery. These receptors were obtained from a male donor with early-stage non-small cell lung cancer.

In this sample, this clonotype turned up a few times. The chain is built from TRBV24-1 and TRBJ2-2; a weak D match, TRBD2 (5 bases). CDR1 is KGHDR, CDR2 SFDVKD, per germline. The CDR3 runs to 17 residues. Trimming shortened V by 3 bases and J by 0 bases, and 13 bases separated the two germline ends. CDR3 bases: TGTGCCACCAGTGATCTGGCGGGCCACTCGAACACCGGGGAGCTGTTTTTT. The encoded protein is CATSDLAGHSNTGELFF.

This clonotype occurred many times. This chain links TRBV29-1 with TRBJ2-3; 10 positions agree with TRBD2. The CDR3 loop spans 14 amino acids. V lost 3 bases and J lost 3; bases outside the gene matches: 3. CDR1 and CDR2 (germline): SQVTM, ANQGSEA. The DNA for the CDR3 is TGCAGCGTTGACCTAGCGGGAGCTACAGATACGCAGTATTTT. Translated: CSVDLAGATDTQYF.

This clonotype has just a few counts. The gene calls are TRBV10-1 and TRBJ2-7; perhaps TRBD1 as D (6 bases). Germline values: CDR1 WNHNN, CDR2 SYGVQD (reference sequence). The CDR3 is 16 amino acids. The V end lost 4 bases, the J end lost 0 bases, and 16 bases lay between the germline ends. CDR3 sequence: CASSGTATGGSYEQYF. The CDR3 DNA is TGCGCCAGCAGTGGGACAGCCACCGGCGGCTCCTACGAGCAGTACTTC.

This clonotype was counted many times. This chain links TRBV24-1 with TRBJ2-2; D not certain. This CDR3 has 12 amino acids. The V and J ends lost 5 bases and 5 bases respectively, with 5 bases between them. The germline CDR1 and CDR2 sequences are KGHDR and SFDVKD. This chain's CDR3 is CATSATTGELFF. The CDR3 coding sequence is TGTGCCACCAGTGCTACTACCGGGGAGCTGTTTTTT.

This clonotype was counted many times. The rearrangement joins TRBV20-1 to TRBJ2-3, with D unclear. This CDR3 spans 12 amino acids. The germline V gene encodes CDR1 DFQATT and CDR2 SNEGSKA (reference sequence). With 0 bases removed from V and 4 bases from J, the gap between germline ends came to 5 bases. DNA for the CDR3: TGCAGTGCTAGAGACTGGGCAGATACGCAGTATTTT. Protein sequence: CSARDWADTQYF.

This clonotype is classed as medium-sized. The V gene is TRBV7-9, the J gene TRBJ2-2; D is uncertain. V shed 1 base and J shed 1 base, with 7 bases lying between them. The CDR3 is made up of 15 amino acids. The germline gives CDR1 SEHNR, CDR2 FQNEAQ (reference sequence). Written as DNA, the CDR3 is TGTGCCAGCAGCTTAGATTTGGAGAACACCGGGGAGCTGTTTTTT. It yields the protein CASSLDLENTGELFF.

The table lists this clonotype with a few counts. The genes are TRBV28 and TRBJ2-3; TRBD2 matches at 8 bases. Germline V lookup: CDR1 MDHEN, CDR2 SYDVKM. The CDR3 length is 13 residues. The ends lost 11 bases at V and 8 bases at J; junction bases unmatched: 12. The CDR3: CASRARGVSTQYF. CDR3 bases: TGTGCCTCGAGGGCGCGGGGGGTCTCTACGCAGTATTTT.

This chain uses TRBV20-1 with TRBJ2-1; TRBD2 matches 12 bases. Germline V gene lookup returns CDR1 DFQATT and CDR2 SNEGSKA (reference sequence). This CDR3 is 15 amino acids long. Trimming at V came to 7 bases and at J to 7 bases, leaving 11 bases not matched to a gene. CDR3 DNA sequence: TGCAGTGGGCGCCGACTAGCGGGAGACCTGAATGAGCAGTTCTTC. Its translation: CSGRRLAGDLNEQFF.

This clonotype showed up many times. The CDR3, as DNA: TGTGCCAGCAGAGTGACAGTCAAGAATGGCTACACCTTC. This gives the protein CASRVTVKNGYTF. V usage is TRBV28 and J usage is TRBJ1-2; the D gene is possibly TRBD1 (5 bases). Trimming took 6 bases from V and 6 from J, leaving 14 bases between them. The CDR3 covers 13 residues. Germline CDR1 reads MDHEN; CDR2 reads SYDVKM.

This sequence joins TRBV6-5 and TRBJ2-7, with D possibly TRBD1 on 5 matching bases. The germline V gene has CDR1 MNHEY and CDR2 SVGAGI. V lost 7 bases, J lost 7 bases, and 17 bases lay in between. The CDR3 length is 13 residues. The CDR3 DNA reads TGTGCCAGCACCAGCCGGCAGGGCCGGGAGCAGTACTTC. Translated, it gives CASTSRQGREQYF.

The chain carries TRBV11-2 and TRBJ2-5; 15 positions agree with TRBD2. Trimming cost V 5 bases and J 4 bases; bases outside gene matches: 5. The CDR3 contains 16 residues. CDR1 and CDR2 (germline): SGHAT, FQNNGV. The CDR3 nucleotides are TGTGCCAGCAGCCCACGGACTAGCGGGGGGGCAGAGACCCAGTACTTC. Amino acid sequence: CASSPRTSGGAETQYF.

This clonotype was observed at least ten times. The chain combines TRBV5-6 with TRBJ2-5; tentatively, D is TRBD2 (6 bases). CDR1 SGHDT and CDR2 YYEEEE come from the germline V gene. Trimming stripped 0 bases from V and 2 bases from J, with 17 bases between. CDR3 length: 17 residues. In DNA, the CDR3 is TGTGCCAGCAGCTTGGTATCGGGTCAGGCGGGGCAAGAGACCCAGTACTTC. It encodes CASSLVSGQAGQETQYF.

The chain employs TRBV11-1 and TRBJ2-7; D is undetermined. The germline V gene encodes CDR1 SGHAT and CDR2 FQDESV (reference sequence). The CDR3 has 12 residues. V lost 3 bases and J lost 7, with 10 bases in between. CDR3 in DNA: TGTGCCAGCAGCTTTCCGGGTGGAGAGCAGTACTTC. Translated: CASSFPGGEQYF.

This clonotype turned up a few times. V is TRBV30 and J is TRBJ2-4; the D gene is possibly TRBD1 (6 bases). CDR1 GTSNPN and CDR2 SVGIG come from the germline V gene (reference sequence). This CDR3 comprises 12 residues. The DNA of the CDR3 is TGTGGATACAGGGAAGGCATTAACATTCAGTACTTC. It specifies CGYREGINIQYF. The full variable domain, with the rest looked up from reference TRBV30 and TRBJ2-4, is SQTIHQWPATLVQPVGSPLSLECTVEGTSNPNLYWYRQAAGRGLQLLFYSVGIGQISSEVPQNLSASRPQDRQFILSSKKLLLSDSGFYLCGYREGINIQYFGAGTRLSVL.

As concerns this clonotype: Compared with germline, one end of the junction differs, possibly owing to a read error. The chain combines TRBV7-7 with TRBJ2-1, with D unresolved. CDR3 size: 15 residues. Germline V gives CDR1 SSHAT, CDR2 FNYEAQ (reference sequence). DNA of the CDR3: TGTGCTAGCAGCTTAGCCCTAGGGTCCTACAATGAGCAGTTCTTC. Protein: CASSLALGSYNEQFF.

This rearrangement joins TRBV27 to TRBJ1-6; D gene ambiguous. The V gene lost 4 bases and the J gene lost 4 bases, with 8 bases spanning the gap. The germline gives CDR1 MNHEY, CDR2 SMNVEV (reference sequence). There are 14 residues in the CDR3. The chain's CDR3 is CASSWGRYNSPLHF. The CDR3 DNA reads TGTGCCAGCAGTTGGGGTCGGTATAATTCACCCCTCCACTTT.

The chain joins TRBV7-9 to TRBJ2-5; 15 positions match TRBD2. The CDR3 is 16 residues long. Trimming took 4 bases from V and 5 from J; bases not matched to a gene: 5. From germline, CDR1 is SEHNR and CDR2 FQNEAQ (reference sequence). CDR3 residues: CASSSGLAGGHETQYF. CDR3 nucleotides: TGTGCCAGCAGCTCCGGACTAGCGGGGGGGCATGAGACCCAGTACTTC.

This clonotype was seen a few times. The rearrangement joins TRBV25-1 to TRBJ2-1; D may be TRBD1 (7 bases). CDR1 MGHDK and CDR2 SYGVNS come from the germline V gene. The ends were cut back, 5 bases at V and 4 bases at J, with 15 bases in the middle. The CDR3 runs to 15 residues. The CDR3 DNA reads TGTGCCAGCAGTCCCCAGGGGGGCAGGTACAATGAGCAGTTCTTC. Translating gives CASSPQGGRYNEQFF. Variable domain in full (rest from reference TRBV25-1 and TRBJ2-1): EADIYQTPRYLVIGTGKKITLECSQTMGHDKMYWYQQDPGMELHLIHYSYGVNSTEKGDLSSESTVSRIRTEHFPLTLESARPSHTSQYLCASSPQGGRYNEQFFGPGTRLTVL.

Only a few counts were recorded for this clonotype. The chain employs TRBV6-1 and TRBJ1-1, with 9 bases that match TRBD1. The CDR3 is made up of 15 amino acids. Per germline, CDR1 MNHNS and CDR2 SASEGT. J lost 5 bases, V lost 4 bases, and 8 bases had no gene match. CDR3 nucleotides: TGTGCCAGCAGTGGGACCGGGACAGGGAGGACTGAAGCTTTCTTT. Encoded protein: CASSGTGTGRTEAFF.

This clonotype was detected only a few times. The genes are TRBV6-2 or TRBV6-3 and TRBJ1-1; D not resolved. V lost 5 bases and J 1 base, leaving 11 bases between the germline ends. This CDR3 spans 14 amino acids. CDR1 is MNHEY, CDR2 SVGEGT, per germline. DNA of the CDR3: TGTGCCAGCAGTCCTAGGGTCTGGAACACTGAAGCTTTCTTT. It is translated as CASSPRVWNTEAFF.

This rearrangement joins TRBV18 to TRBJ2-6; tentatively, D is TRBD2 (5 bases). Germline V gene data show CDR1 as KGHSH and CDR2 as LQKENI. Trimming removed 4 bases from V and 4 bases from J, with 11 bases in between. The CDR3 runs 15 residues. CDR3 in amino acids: CASSLQSGGANVLTF. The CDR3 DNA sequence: TGTGCCAGCTCACTTCAATCGGGAGGGGCCAACGTCCTGACTTTC.